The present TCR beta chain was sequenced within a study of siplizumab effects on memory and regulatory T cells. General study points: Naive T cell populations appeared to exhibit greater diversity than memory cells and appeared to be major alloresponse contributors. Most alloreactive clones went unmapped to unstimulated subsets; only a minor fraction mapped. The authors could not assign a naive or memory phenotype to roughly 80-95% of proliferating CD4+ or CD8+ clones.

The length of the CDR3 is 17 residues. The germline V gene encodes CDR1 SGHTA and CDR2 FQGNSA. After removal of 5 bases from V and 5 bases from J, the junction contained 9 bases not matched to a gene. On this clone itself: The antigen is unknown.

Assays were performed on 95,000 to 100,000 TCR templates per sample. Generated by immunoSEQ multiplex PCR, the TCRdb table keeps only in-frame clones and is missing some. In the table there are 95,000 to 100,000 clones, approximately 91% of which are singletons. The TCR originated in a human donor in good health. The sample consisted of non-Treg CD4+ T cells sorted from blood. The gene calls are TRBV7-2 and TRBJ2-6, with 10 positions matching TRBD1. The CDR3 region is CASSPGTGVGRANVLTF. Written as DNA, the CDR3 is TGTGCCAGCAGCCCCGGGACAGGGGTTGGTCGGGCCAACGTCCTGACTTTC.